This record concerns one T cell receptor beta chain sequence. It has no known antigen specificity. No clone much larger than this one lies a single base away; base qualities are absent. This entry belongs to a study of shared clonotypes between healthy human individuals (dated by TCRdb to about 2020). Broadly, across the study: A few men and a couple of women, aged 18 to 49 years, made up the cohort. For each donor, CD4 naive and CD4 memory were each run on three plates, CD8 naive on two plates, and CD8 memory on one plate. To estimate repertoire size and how much clonotypes are shared between individuals, the study performed deep sequencing of blood TCR repertoires from roughly five healthy adults. Libraries were prepared and TCR repertoires were sequenced by different laboratories using diverse techniques, in order to increase sequencing depth and limit assay-specific biases. Each donor's leukapheresis produced roughly between about 0.9 and 9.5 billion PBMCs. Broader findings and caveats from the paper: Pairwise subsampling indicated that sequencing depth was expected to affect the degree of clonotype sharing among donors. Because the study included a small number of donors, the genetic and exposure-history diversity represented was limited. Naive subsets generally had larger estimated clonotype richness than memory subsets did. Sampling was limited to blood, and TCR repertoires in tissue likely differ from TCR repertoires in blood. Rarefaction of sorted-subset datasets indicated incomplete sequencing despite the large sequencing depth. Compared with non-shared clonotypes, clonotypes shared by all four sorted-subset donors had higher generation probabilities. Across four donors, roughly 5.1% of naive CD4, 3% to 4% of naive CD8, 2.3% of memory CD4, and about 0.44% of memory CD8 clonotypes were shared.

The donors were healthy, HIV-negative adults with no recently reported acute infections or vaccinations. All donors were Caucasian adults living in Nashville, Tennessee, USA. CD8 memory samples combined magnetically selected CD45RO+ cells with CCR7-negative CD45RA+ effector memory (TemRA) cells. After blood collection by leukapheresis, PBMCs were isolated using Ficoll-Histopaque density gradient centrifugation and then cryopreserved in the vapor phase of liquid nitrogen. Purity and quantity of every magnetically sorted T cell population were checked by analytical flow cytometry. Each sorted fraction had its genomic DNA isolated and then quantified by UV absorbance on a Nanodrop 2000c. Using the deep immunoSEQ assay, TCR CDR3 regions were amplified from genomic DNA by multiplex PCR. Genomic DNA extracted from each cell subset was distributed evenly over all wells of several immunoSEQ 96-well plates, and each plate served as one replicate. Each replicate PCR for sorted subsets received around 210 ng genomic DNA, equal to tens of thousands of T cell genomes. Purified libraries were quantified with a Qubit 3.0 fluorometer, sized on a Bioanalyzer 2100, and re-quantified with the KAPA Library Quantification kit. Every immunoSEQ 96-well plate was sequenced on a separate single-read 150-cycle Illumina NextSeq 550 flow cell. Turning to the authors' computational methods: Because the immunoSEQ output held only junctional sequences and lacked quality scores, the filtering could not match the filtering applied to full-length reads. Sequences were annotated with PyIR, a Python wrapper for IgBLAST v1.9, using IMGT germline references to assign V/J genes and CDR3. Any read was removed if the V/J assignment was weak (E-value above 1e-6), the CDR3 was missing, or the read contained stop codons, out-of-frame junctions, or ambiguous translated residues. V3J clonotypes were defined as sequences sharing an identical inferred V gene, J gene, and CDR3 amino acid sequence. To compute the percentage overlap between repertoires, the number of shared unique clonotypes was divided by the size of the smaller repertoire. Richness of each repertoire was evaluated using RTK rarefaction, the Chao1 estimator, and Recon v2.1 estimates of unobserved clonotypes. OLGA was used to compute generation probabilities for all TCRbeta clonotypes that the gDNA method yielded from a handful of donors. In its TCRdb copy, this immuneACCESS table keeps in-frame sequences only and misses some clones. Where compared with another copy, unresolved V genes explain less than half of these, and the others have no known cause. Clone size and the V and J calls come from that table; the DNA yielded D and trimming. The sample data list under 120,000 clones, and 67% of these were observed just once. Of the sample, approximately 24% falls within the top ten clones.

The CDR3 covers 15 residues, taking in both the cysteine and the phenylalanine. The read is trimmed to its CDR3 DNA, 45 bases read in frame from base 1. V ends up 4 bases short and J 0 bases short, with an unmatched junction base count of 0. The chain links TRBV7-1 with TRBJ2-1; a stretch of 10 junction bases matches TRBD1. TRBV7-1 qualifies as an ORF whose function is uncertain. This clonotype originated in a woman in her 30s in good health. The sample taken for sequencing was memory CD8+ T cells sorted from blood. The cell subset or site label for this specimen denotes: CD45RO+ cells pooled with CCR7-negative TemRA cells. The CDR3 corresponds to CASSWDRGSYNEQFF. The nucleotide sequence reads TGTGCCAGCAGCTGGGACAGGGGCTCCTACAATGAGCAGTTCTTC.